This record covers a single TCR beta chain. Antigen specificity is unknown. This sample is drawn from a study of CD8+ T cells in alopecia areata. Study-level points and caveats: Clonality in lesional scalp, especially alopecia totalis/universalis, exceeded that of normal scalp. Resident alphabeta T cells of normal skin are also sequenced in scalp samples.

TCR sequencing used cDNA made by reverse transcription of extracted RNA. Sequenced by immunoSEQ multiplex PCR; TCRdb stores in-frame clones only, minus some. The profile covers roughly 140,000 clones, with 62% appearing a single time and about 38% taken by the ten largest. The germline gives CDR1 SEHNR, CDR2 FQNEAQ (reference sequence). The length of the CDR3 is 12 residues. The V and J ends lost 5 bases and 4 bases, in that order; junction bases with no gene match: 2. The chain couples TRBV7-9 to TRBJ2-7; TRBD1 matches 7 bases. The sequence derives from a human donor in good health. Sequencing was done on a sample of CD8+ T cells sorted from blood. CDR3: CASSRQGYEQYF. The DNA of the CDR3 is TGTGCCAGCAGCCGACAGGGTTACGAGCAGTACTTC.